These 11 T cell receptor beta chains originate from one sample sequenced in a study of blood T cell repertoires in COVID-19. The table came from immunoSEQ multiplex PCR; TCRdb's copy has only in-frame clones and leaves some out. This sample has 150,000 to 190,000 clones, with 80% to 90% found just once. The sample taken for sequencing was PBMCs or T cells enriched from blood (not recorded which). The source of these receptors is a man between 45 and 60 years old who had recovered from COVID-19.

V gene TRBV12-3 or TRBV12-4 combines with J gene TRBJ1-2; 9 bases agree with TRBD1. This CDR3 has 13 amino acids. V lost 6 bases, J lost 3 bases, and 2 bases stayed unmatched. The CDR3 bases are TGTGCCAGCAGACAGGGGGCTTACTATGGCTACACCTTC. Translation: CASRQGAYYGYTF.

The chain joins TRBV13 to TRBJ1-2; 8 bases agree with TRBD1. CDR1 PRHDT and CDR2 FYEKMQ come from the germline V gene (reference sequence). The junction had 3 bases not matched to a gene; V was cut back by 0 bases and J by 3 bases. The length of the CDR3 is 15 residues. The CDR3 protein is CASSLGSGGDYGYTF. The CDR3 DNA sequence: TGTGCCAGCAGCTTAGGGTCAGGGGGCGACTATGGCTACACCTTC.

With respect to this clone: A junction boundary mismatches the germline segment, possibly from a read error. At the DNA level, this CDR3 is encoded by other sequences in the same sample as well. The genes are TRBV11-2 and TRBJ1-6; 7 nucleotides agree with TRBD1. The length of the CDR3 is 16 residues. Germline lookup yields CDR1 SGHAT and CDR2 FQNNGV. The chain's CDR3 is CASSLGTGQRNSPLHF. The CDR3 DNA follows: TGTGCCAGCAGCTTAGGGACAGGCCAAAGGAATTCACCCCTCCATTTT.

This CDR3 is CASSLFPRGVDEQFF. CDR3 in DNA: TGTGCCAGCAGCTTATTTCCGCGGGGGGTTGATGAGCAGTTCTTC. This chain links TRBV13 with TRBJ2-1; 8 bases line up with TRBD2. Looked up from germline, CDR1 is PRHDT and CDR2 is FYEKMQ (reference sequence). Trimming removed 2 bases from V and 8 bases from J; junction bases left unmatched: 8. The CDR3 runs to 15 residues.

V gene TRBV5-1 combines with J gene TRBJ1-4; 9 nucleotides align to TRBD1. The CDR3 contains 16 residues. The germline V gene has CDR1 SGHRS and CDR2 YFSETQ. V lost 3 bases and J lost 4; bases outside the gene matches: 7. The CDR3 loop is CASSSTAGQGNEKLFF. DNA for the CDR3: TGCGCCAGCAGCTCGACGGCGGGACAGGGTAATGAAAAACTGTTTTTT.

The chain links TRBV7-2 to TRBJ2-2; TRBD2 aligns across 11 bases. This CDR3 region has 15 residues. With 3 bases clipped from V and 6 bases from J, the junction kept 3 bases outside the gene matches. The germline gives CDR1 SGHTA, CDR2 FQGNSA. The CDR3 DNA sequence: TGTGCCAGCAGCTTCCAGGGACTAGCGGCCGGGGAGCTGTTTTTT. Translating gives CASSFQGLAAGELFF.

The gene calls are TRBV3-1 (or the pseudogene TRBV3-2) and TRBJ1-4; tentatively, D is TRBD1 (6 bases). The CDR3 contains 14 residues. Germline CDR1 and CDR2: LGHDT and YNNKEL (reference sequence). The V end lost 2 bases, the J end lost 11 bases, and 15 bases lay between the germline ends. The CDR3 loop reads CASSQPQGLGKLFF. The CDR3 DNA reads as TGTGCCAGCAGCCAACCTCAGGGGTTGGGGAAACTGTTTTTT.

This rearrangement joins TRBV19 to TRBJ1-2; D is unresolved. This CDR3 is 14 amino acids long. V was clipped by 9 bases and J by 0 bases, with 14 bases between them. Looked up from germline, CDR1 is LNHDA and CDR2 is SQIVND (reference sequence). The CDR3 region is CASTPTMTNYGYTF. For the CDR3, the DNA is TGTGCCAGCACCCCGACAATGACTAACTATGGCTACACCTTC.

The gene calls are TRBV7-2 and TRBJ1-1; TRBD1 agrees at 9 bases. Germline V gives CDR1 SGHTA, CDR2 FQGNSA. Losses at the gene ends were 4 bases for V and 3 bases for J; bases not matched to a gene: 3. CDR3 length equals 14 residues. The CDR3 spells CASSSQGADTEAFF. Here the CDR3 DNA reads TGTGCCAGCAGCTCACAGGGGGCCGACACTGAAGCTTTCTTT.

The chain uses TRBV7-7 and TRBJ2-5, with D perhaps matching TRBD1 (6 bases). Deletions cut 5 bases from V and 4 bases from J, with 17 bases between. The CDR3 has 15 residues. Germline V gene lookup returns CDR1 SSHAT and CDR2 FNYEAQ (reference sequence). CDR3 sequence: CASSPLRGTRETQYF. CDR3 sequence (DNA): TGTGCCAGCAGCCCCCTCAGGGGAACTAGAGAGACCCAGTACTTC. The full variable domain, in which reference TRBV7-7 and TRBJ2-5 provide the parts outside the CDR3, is GAGVSQSPRYKVTKRGQDVTLRCDPISSHATLYWYQQALGQGPEFLTYFNYEAQPDKSGLPSDRFSAERPEGSISTLTIQRTEQRDSAMYRCASSPLRGTRETQYFGPGTRLLVL.

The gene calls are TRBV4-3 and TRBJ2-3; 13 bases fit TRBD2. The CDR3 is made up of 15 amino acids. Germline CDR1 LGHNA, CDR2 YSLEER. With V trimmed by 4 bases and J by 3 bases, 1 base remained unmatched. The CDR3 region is CASSPTSGGTDTQYF. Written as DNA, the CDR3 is TGCGCCAGCAGCCCGACTAGCGGGGGGACAGATACGCAGTATTTT.